A selection of T cell receptor beta chains follows, all from one sample in a study of patients and donors after allogeneic stem cell transplantation. TCRdb re-analysed the RT-PCR reads in MiXCR, keeping a single row per CDR3 protein. The table shows 410,000 or so distinct CDR3 sequences, with more than 15% occurring only once. Sequencing was done on a sample of blood, either unsorted or a sorted T cell fraction (not recorded which). The source is a human donor who was either an allogeneic HSCT recipient or a stem cell or donor lymphocyte infusion donor (not recorded which). It is not recorded whose cells these are; they may come from a transplant donor. Each CDR3 is given with its conserved first and last residue. The D gene is left open where the match is weak. Only some rows state a clone size, as once, few, many or a class for expanded clones.

abundance	d_gene	j_gene	v_gene	CDR3aa	CDR3nt
few	TRBD1	TRBJ2-7	TRBV5-1	CASSLGQGSSEQYF	TGCGCCAGCAGCTTAGGACAGGGTTCCAGCGAGCAGTACTTC
-	-	TRBJ1-2	TRBV6-5	CASRRSPYGYTF	TGTGCCAGTCGACGGAGCCCCTATGGCTACACCTTC
few	-	TRBJ1-2	TRBV5-1	CASSLVTPGTEDYGYTF	TGCGCCAGCAGCTTGGTAACACCGGGAACGGAGGACTATGGCTACACCTTC
-	TRBD2	TRBJ2-3	TRBV4-2	CASSQGLAGGRRWGYF	TGTGCCAGCAGCCAAGGACTAGCGGGGGGGCGGCGTTGGGGGTATTTT
-	-	TRBJ2-2	TRBV30	CAWSVQVGRGANTGELFF	TGTGCCTGGAGTGTACAGGTCGGGAGAGGGGCGAACACCGGGGAGCTGTTTTTT
few	TRBD1	TRBJ1-2	TRBV7-3	CASSLGLGGAGSGYTF	TGTGCCAGCAGCTTAGGATTAGGGGGCGCCGGTTCTGGCTACACCTTC
few	-	TRBJ2-4	TRBV6-1	CASSEHPSSLAKNIQYF	TGTGCCAGCAGCGAACATCCCTCAAGTCTAGCCAAAAACATTCAGTACTTC
many	-	TRBJ2-7	TRBV18	CASSPLGSYEQYF	TGTGCCAGCTCACCCCTAGGATCCTACGAGCAGTACTTC
-	-	TRBJ1-1	TRBV6-2/TRBV6-3	CASSYGARVYTEAFF	TGTGCCAGCAGTTATGGGGCGCGGGTTTACACTGAAGCTTTCTTT
few	-	TRBJ1-6	TRBV10-3	CAISVGVVGLNSPLHF	TGTGCCATCAGTGTGGGGGTCGTTGGCCTCAATTCACCCCTCCACTTT
-	-	TRBJ1-1	TRBV5-1	CASSLNQGTEAFF	TGCGCCAGCAGCTTGAACCAGGGCACTGAAGCTTTCTTT